This entry lists 27 T cell receptor beta chains sequenced from one sample in a study of siplizumab effects on memory and regulatory T cells. Sequencing was performed with immunoSEQ multiplex PCR; in TCRdb, only in-frame clones are kept and a portion is missing. Among 110,000 or so clones listed, roughly 94% were seen once. The sequenced sample was Tregs sorted from blood. The receptors originated from a human donor in good health.

This CDR3 reads CASSYGGNHYEQYF. DNA for the CDR3: TGTGCCAGCAGTTACGGGGGAAATCATTACGAGCAGTACTTC. The V and J genes are TRBV6-5 and TRBJ2-7; D tentatively reads TRBD1 or TRBD2 (5 bases each). This CDR3 spans 14 amino acids. Germline CDR1 reads MNHEY; CDR2 reads SVGAGI. The germline V and J ends were trimmed by 2 bases and 4 bases, with 12 bases remaining between them.

The CDR3 loop is CASSIGAGYGYTF. CDR3 sequence (DNA): TGTGCCAGTAGTATAGGGGCAGGGTATGGCTACACCTTC. This chain connects TRBV19 to TRBJ1-2, with D possibly being TRBD1 (5 bases). The V end lost 1 base, the J end lost 5 bases, and 8 bases lay between the germline ends. The CDR3 totals 13 residues. Germline V CDR1 and CDR2: LNHDA, SQIVND (reference sequence).

V gene TRBV7-2 combines with J gene TRBJ2-2; D unclear. This CDR3 region has 14 residues. Trimming cost V 0 bases and J 7 bases, with 9 bases left between them. Germline V lookup: CDR1 SGHTA, CDR2 FQGNSA. CDR3 sequence reads: CASSLAWRSGELFF. The CDR3, as DNA: TGTGCCAGCAGCTTAGCTTGGCGGAGCGGGGAGCTGTTTTTT.

The chain combines TRBV11-2 with TRBJ2-7; D assignment may be TRBD1 or TRBD2 (5 bases each). This CDR3 region has 15 residues. The germline gives CDR1 SGHAT, CDR2 FQNNGV. V gave up 5 bases and J gave up 3 bases, with 17 bases separating them. The CDR3 loop is CASSPGTHLGYEQYF. The CDR3 DNA follows: TGTGCCAGCAGCCCGGGGACCCACCTAGGCTACGAGCAGTACTTC.

This chain uses TRBV9 with TRBJ2-3; a possible D gene is TRBD2 (5 bases). The CDR3 is 14 amino acids. V was shortened by 2 bases and J by 2 bases, with 9 bases between the two germline ends. Germline V lookup: CDR1 SGDLS, CDR2 YYNGEE. CDR3 amino acids: CASSVLAITDTQYF. In DNA, the CDR3 is TGTGCCAGCAGCGTCCTAGCTATCACAGATACGCAGTATTTT.

This rearrangement joins TRBV5-1 to TRBJ1-3; 7 nucleotides align to TRBD1. V was pared by 0 bases and J by 4 bases, with 10 bases of the junction left unmatched. The germline gives CDR1 SGHRS, CDR2 YFSETQ. This CDR3 region has 17 residues. The CDR3 DNA sequence: TGCGCCAGCAGCTTGGCCGGGCGACAGGGAGGAGGAAACACCATATATTTT. This translates into CASSLAGRQGGGNTIYF. Supplemented by reference TRBV5-1 and TRBJ1-3, the full variable domain reads KAGVTQTPRYLIKTRGQQVTLSCSPISGHRSVSWYQQTPGQGLQFLFEYFSETQRNKGNFPGRFSGRQFSNSRSEMNVSTLELGDSALYLCASSLAGRQGGGNTIYFGEGSWLTVV.

This rearrangement joins TRBV19 to TRBJ2-2, with D perhaps TRBD1 or TRBD2 (5 bases each). The CDR3 extends over 15 amino acids. CDR1 is LNHDA, CDR2 SQIVND, per germline (reference sequence). Trimming stripped 8 bases from V and 0 bases from J, with 13 bases between. CDR3 in DNA: TGTGCCAGTGGGGGACGGGCTACGAACACCGGGGAGCTGTTTTTT. This sequence encodes CASGGRATNTGELFF. Supplemented by reference TRBV19 and TRBJ2-2, the full variable domain reads DGGITQSPKYLFRKEGQNVTLSCEQNLNHDAMYWYRQDPGQGLRLIYYSQIVNDFQKGDIAEGYSVSREKKESFPLTVTSAQKNPTAFYLCASGGRATNTGELFFGEGSRLTVL.

This clone has just one count. The chain carries TRBV12-5 and TRBJ1-4, with no clear D. This CDR3 is 14 amino acids long. V was shortened by 1 base and J by 8 bases, with 11 bases between the two germline ends. Germline CDR1 and CDR2: LGHNT and FRNRAP. The chain's CDR3 is CASGLGGYKEKLFF. CDR3 DNA: TGTGCTAGTGGTTTGGGAGGGTACAAGGAAAAACTGTTTTTT.

The chain links TRBV7-3 to TRBJ2-1, with a tentative D call TRBD1 (7 bases). V was trimmed by 3 bases and J by 9 bases, leaving 18 bases between them. Germline assignment: CDR1 SGHTA and CDR2 FQGTGA. CDR3 length equals 15 residues. The CDR3 loop is CASSLVGRGDSEQFF. As DNA, the CDR3 is TGTGCCAGCAGCTTGGTCGGGAGAGGGGACAGTGAGCAGTTCTTC.

The rearrangement uses TRBV18 and TRBJ2-5, with D unclear. V was clipped by 4 bases and J by 5 bases, with 14 bases between them. Germline CDR1 reads KGHSH; CDR2 reads LQKENI. CDR3 size: 14 residues. The CDR3 DNA follows: TGTGCCAGCTCACGGGGAACTCGTGGGGAGACCCAGTACTTC. Amino acid sequence: CASSRGTRGETQYF.

This rearrangement joins TRBV9 to TRBJ1-1, with 8 bases that match TRBD1. CDR3 length: 14 residues. Trimming cost V 0 bases and J 6 bases; bases outside gene matches: 4. Per germline, CDR1 SGDLS and CDR2 YYNGEE. In nucleotides, the CDR3 is TGTGCCAGCAGCGTAGCGACAGGGGCCTCTGAAGCTTTCTTT. This translates into CASSVATGASEAFF.

CDR3 nucleotide sequence: TGTGCCAGCAGTTTATCGAAGGCCCCTCGTCCGGGGACCGGGGAGCTGTTTTTT. Protein sequence: CASSLSKAPRPGTGELFF. The V call is TRBV27, the J call TRBJ2-2; tentatively, D is TRBD2 (5 bases). The germline V and J ends were trimmed by 0 bases and 5 bases, with 19 bases remaining between them. In germline, CDR1 is MNHEY, CDR2 SMNVEV (reference sequence). The CDR3 sequence is 18 residues long.

This clone turned up a few times. The gene calls are TRBV2 and TRBJ1-3; the match to TRBD1 covers 7 bases. V lost 8 bases, J lost 1 base, and 2 bases stayed unmatched. The CDR3 contains 13 residues. Germline V CDR1 and CDR2: SNHLY, FYNNEI. The CDR3 loop is CASSQGSGNTIYF. In DNA, the CDR3 is TGTGCCAGCTCACAGGGGTCTGGAAACACCATATATTTT.

This CDR3 reads CASSPPNLSGSGANVLTF. CDR3 in DNA: TGTGCCAGCTCACCACCGAATTTATCCGGCTCTGGGGCCAACGTCCTGACTTTC. This chain connects TRBV18 to TRBJ2-6; no definite D call. V lost 0 bases to trimming and J lost 0 bases, with 12 bases between them. Germline V gene data show CDR1 as KGHSH and CDR2 as LQKENI. The CDR3 is 18 residues long.

The genes are TRBV10-3 and TRBJ1-2; the D gene is possibly TRBD1 (6 bases). In germline, CDR1 is ENHRY, CDR2 SYGVKD. The V and J ends lost 3 bases and 4 bases respectively, with 12 bases between them. The CDR3 has 14 amino acids. The CDR3 protein is CAISDSGVGYGYTF. CDR3 nucleotides: TGTGCCATCAGTGATTCAGGGGTCGGCTATGGCTACACCTTC.

The CDR3 nucleotides are TGTGCCAGCAGCCCAGCGGGTGAGGTGGATACGCAGTATTTT. Residues: CASSPAGEVDTQYF. The chain has TRBV7-2 and TRBJ2-3, with D possibly TRBD2 on 6 matching bases. V lost 5 bases to trimming and J lost 6 bases, with 15 bases between them. The CDR3 runs 14 residues. Germline CDR1 is SGHTA and CDR2 is FQGNSA.

About this clone itself: The junction and the germline gene differ at one end; a read error may be behind it. The chain has TRBV7-7 and TRBJ1-3; D is uncertain. Germline V gene lookup returns CDR1 SSHAT and CDR2 FNYEAQ (reference sequence). The CDR3 extends over 12 amino acids. The DNA for the CDR3 is TGTGCTAGCAGGATAGGGGGAAACACCATATATTTT. Translation: CASRIGGNTIYF.

The DNA for the CDR3 is TGTGCCTCCCTGGCGCACAAGTCCTACGAGCAGTACTTC. Translated, it gives CASLAHKSYEQYF. The chain joins TRBV10-3 to TRBJ2-7; no clear D gene. Germline CDR1 and CDR2: ENHRY and SYGVKD. With 11 bases removed from V and 1 base from J, the gap between germline ends came to 15 bases. The CDR3 runs to 13 residues.

In DNA, the CDR3 is TGTGCCACCTCCTGGAGGGAGGGTGAAGCTTTCTTT. Translating it yields CATSWREGEAFF. The chain combines TRBV7-9 with TRBJ1-1; D gene uncertain. The V end was cut by 10 bases, the J end by 7 bases, with 16 bases between. The length of the CDR3 is 12 residues. Looked up from germline, CDR1 is SEHNR and CDR2 is FQNEAQ (reference sequence).

V usage is TRBV7-9 and J usage is TRBJ2-1, with D possibly being TRBD2 (6 bases). Germline values: CDR1 SEHNR, CDR2 FQNEAQ (reference sequence). The germline V and J ends were trimmed by 5 bases and 8 bases, with 19 bases remaining between them. The CDR3 has 15 residues. The CDR3 sequence: CASSRRGGDEDEQFF. CDR3 in DNA: TGTGCCAGCAGCCGAAGAGGAGGGGATGAGGATGAGCAGTTCTTC.

V usage is TRBV7-9 and J usage is TRBJ1-5, with D maybe TRBD1 (5 bases). The CDR3 loop spans 14 amino acids. CDR1 SEHNR and CDR2 FQNEAQ come from the germline V gene (reference sequence). With 7 bases removed from V and 8 bases from J, the gap between germline ends came to 18 bases. The CDR3 loop is CASTQGGAGKPQHF. DNA of the CDR3: TGTGCCAGCACCCAGGGTGGGGCGGGCAAGCCCCAGCATTTT.

This clone has a single count. The chain combines TRBV19 with TRBJ1-2; D is uncertain. CDR3 size: 13 residues. Germline assignment: CDR1 LNHDA and CDR2 SQIVND (reference sequence). V was pared by 7 bases and J by 4 bases, with 13 bases between. This CDR3 reads CASKEVPGYGYTF. CDR3 coding DNA: TGTGCCAGTAAGGAGGTCCCGGGCTATGGCTACACCTTC.

This rearrangement joins TRBV14 to TRBJ2-2, with D uncertain. Deletions cut 2 bases from V and 3 bases from J, with 4 bases between. Germline V gene data show CDR1 as SGHDN and CDR2 as FVKESK. There are 13 residues in the CDR3. As DNA, the CDR3 is TGTGCCAGCAGCCAATGGCACACCGGGGAGCTGTTTTTT. Protein: CASSQWHTGELFF.

The rearrangement joins TRBV5-1 to TRBJ2-1; possibly TRBD2 for D (6 bases). This CDR3 is 14 amino acids long. Per the germline V gene, CDR1 is SGHRS and CDR2 is YFSETQ. V was shortened by 6 bases and J by 6 bases, with 16 bases between the two germline ends. CDR3 bases: TGCGCCAGCATCCCGGGGGTTCACTCCAATGAGCAGTTCTTC. The encoded protein is CASIPGVHSNEQFF. The full variable domain, completed using reference TRBV5-1 and TRBJ2-1, is KAGVTQTPRYLIKTRGQQVTLSCSPISGHRSVSWYQQTPGQGLQFLFEYFSETQRNKGNFPGRFSGRQFSNSRSEMNVSTLELGDSALYLCASIPGVHSNEQFFGPGTRLTVL.

The chain combines TRBV19 with TRBJ2-7; perhaps TRBD1 as D (5 bases). Trimming pared 3 bases from V and 2 bases from J, leaving 14 bases between. The V gene's germline CDR1 is LNHDA and CDR2 SQIVND (reference sequence). This CDR3 spans 15 amino acids. Here the CDR3 reads CASSIRDRDTYEQYF. CDR3 bases: TGTGCCAGTAGTATCCGAGACAGAGACACCTACGAGCAGTACTTC.

The chain has TRBV2 and TRBJ1-2; D ambiguous. The CDR3 extends over 18 amino acids. Germline values: CDR1 SNHLY, CDR2 FYNNEI. Trimming removed 0 bases at V and 0 bases at J, with 17 bases between. Here the CDR3 reads CASSEALQFADSNYGYTF. DNA of the CDR3: TGTGCCAGCAGTGAAGCGCTTCAGTTTGCAGACTCTAACTATGGCTACACCTTC.

The chain joins TRBV6-4 to TRBJ2-3; D is perhaps TRBD2 (6 bases). The CDR3 is 14 residues long. The germline V gene encodes CDR1 MRHNA and CDR2 SNTAGT. V gave up 4 bases and J gave up 0 bases, with 8 bases separating them. The DNA for the CDR3 is TGTGCCAGCAGTGCCAGCGGGAGCACAGATACGCAGTATTTT. Translated, it gives CASSASGSTDTQYF.